This T cell receptor beta chain came from a study of technical replicates of blood from a handful of donors (dated by TCRdb to about 2017). Note on this clone: Which antigen it targets is not known. Per-base quality was not reported, and no clone a single base away is much larger than it.

The library was built by means of the immunoSEQ multiplex PCR assay. TCRdb obtained this table from immuneACCESS and retained in-frame rearrangements with V and J assigned. These tables miss some clones; where compared with another copy, unresolved V genes account for less than half of the shortfall, and the remainder is unexplained. The sample table lists approximately 73,000 clones, about 92% of them with a count of one. 0.25% of the sample is in the top ten clones. CDR1 and CDR2 were assigned from the germline V gene as MDHEN and SYDVKM. The trim is 5 bases for V and 0 bases for J, with a gap of 11 bases between the germline ends. Counted from cysteine to phenylalanine, this CDR3 has 15 amino acids. The CDR3 DNA has 45 bases and is translated from base 1.

The source of this sequence is a human donor in good health. Material for sequencing was T cells isolated from PBMCs. Recombination joined TRBV28 with TRBJ1-5; confidence is insufficient to name the D gene. The CDR3 region has the sequence CASSHRRNSNQPQHF. The sequenced DNA: TGTGCCAGCAGTCACCGGAGGAATAGCAATCAGCCCCAGCATTTT.